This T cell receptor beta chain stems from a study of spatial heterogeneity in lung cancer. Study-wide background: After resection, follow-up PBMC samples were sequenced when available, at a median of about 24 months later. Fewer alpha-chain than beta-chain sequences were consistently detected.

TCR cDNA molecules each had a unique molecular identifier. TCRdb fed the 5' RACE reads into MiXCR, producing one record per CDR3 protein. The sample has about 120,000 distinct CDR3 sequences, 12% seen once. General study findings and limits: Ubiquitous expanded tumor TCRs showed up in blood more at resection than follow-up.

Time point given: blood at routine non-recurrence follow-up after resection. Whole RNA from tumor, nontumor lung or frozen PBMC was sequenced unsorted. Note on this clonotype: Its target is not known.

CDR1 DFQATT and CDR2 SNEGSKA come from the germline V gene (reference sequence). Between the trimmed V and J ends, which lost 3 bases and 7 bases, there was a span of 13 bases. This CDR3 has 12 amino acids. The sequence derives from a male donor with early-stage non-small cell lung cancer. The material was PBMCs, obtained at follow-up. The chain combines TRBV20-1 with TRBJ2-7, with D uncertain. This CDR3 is CSASRLGREQYF. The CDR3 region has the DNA TGCAGTGCTAGCAGGTTAGGAAGAGAGCAGTACTTC.